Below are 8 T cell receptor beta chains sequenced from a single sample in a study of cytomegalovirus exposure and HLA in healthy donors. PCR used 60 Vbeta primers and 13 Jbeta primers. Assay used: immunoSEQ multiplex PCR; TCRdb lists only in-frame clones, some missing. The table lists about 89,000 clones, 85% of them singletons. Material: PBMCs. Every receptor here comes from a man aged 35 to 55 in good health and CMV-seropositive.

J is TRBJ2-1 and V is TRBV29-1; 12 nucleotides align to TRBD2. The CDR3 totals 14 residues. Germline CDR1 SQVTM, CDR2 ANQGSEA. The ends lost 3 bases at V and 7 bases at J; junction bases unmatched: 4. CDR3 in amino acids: CSVDWLAGGNEQFF. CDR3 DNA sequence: TGCAGCGTTGACTGGCTAGCGGGAGGGAATGAGCAGTTCTTC.

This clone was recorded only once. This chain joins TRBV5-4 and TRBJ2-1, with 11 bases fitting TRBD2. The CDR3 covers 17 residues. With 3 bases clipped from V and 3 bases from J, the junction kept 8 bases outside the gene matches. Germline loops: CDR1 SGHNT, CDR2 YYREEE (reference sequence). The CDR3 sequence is CASSWDPGLAVYNEQFF. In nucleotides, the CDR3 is TGTGCCAGCAGCTGGGATCCGGGACTAGCGGTCTACAATGAGCAGTTCTTC.

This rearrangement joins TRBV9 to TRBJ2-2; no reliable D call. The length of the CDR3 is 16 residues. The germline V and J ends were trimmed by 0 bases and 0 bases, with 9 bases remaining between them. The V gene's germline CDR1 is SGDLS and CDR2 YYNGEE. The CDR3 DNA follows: TGTGCCAGCAGCGTAGATGTCCATCCGAACACCGGGGAGCTGTTTTTT. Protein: CASSVDVHPNTGELFF.

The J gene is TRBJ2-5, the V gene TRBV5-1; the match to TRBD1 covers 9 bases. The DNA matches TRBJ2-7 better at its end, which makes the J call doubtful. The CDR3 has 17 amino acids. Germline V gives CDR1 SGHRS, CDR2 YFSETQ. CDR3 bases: TGCGCCAGCAGCCCTCGAAACGACAGGGGGGTAGTCTACGAGCAGTACTTC. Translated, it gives CASSPRNDRGVVYEQYF.

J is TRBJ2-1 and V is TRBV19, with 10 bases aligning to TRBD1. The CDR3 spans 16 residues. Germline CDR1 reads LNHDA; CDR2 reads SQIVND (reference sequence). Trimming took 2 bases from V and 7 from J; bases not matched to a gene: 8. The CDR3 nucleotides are TGTGCCAGTAGTATACATCGACAGGGGGCTAGAAATGAGCAGTTCTTC. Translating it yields CASSIHRQGARNEQFF.

Here the CDR3 DNA reads TGTGCCAGCAGTCCTTACTCCTCGGCGGGGAACACTGAAGCTTTCTTT. Amino acid sequence: CASSPYSSAGNTEAFF. The chain links TRBV27 to TRBJ1-1; D remains unclear. Germline CDR1 is MNHEY and CDR2 is SMNVEV (reference sequence). Trimming stripped 5 bases from V and 1 base from J, with 17 bases between. CDR3 length: 16 amino acids.

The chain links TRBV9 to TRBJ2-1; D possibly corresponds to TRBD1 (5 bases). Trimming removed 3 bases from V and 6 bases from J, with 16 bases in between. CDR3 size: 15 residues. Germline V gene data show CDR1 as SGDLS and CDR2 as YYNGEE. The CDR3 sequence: CASSEVGVIGNEQFF. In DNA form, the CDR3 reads TGTGCCAGCAGCGAAGTAGGGGTAATCGGCAATGAGCAGTTCTTC.

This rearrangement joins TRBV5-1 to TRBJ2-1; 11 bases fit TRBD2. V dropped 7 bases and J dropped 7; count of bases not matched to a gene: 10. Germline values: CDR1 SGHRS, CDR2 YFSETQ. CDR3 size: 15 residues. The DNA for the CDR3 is TGCGCCAGCCGGCCCCTAGCGGGAGGAGGGAATGAGCAGTTCTTC. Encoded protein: CASRPLAGGGNEQFF.